This is a list of T cell receptor beta chains from one sample in a study of CD8 T cells in ankylosing spondylitis. In TCRdb, the 5' RACE reads were re-called with MiXCR into one record per CDR3 protein. The sample has tens of thousands of distinct CDR3 sequences, 8% to 13% seen once. The source material was blood, either unsorted or a sorted T cell fraction (not recorded which). The receptor source for this set is a male donor with ankylosing spondylitis or in good health (not recorded which). Each CDR3 is given with its conserved first and last residue. Fields, in order: D gene, J gene, V gene, clone size, CDR3 protein, CDR3 DNA. A D gene is named only where the DNA matches it firmly. Some rows have no size entry. The others give once, few or many, or a class for an expanded clone.

d_call: .
j_call: TRBJ2-7
v_call: TRBV4-1
clone_size: few
cdr3_aa: CASSQVWGVGMDEQYF
cdr3_nt: TGCGCCAGCAGCCAAGTTTGGGGCGTAGGCATGGACGAGCAGTACTTC

d_call: TRBD2
j_call: TRBJ2-3
v_call: TRBV11-2
clone_size: many
cdr3_aa: CASSSRLAGTPTSTDTQYF
cdr3_nt: TGTGCCAGCAGCTCGAGACTAGCGGGGACACCTACTAGCACAGATACGCAGTATTTT

d_call: .
j_call: TRBJ2-3
v_call: TRBV5-1
clone_size: many
cdr3_aa: CASGRGPSTDTQYF
cdr3_nt: TGCGCCAGCGGCAGGGGCCCCTCCACAGATACGCAGTATTTT

d_call: .
j_call: TRBJ2-7
v_call: TRBV11-3
clone_size: .
cdr3_aa: CASSLGGNPYEQYF
cdr3_nt: TGTGCCAGCAGCTTAGGAGGGAACCCCTACGAGCAGTACTTC

d_call: TRBD1
j_call: TRBJ1-4
v_call: TRBV7-9
clone_size: .
cdr3_aa: CASSLTGGYSTNEKLFF
cdr3_nt: TGTGCCAGCAGCTTAACAGGGGGCTACTCAACTAATGAAAAACTGTTTTTT

d_call: .
j_call: TRBJ2-3
v_call: TRBV6-4
clone_size: many
cdr3_aa: CASSPQGADTQYF
cdr3_nt: TGTGCCAGCAGTCCCCAAGGTGCGGATACGCAGTATTTT

d_call: TRBD1
j_call: TRBJ1-5
v_call: TRBV5-1
clone_size: many
cdr3_aa: CASSLTGPQPQHF
cdr3_nt: TGCGCCAGCAGCCTGACAGGGCCTCAGCCCCAGCATTTT

d_call: .
j_call: TRBJ1-1
v_call: TRBV20-1
clone_size: many
cdr3_aa: CSAPPGRDMNTEAFF
cdr3_nt: TGCAGTGCTCCCCCTGGGAGGGACATGAACACTGAAGCTTTCTTT

d_call: .
j_call: TRBJ2-1
v_call: TRBV6-1
clone_size: .
cdr3_aa: CASLPGGDLGNEQFF
cdr3_nt: TGTGCCAGCCTCCCCGGGGGCGATCTTGGGAATGAGCAGTTCTTC

d_call: TRBD1
j_call: TRBJ2-4
v_call: TRBV28
clone_size: few
cdr3_aa: CASSLGTALAKNIQYF
cdr3_nt: TGTGCCAGCAGTTTAGGGACAGCCTTAGCCAAAAACATTCAGTACTTC

d_call: TRBD2
j_call: TRBJ2-1
v_call: TRBV4-1
clone_size: many
cdr3_aa: CASSQDVGGGVYNEQFF
cdr3_nt: TGCGCCAGCAGCCAAGATGTTGGCGGGGGGGTTTACAATGAGCAGTTCTTC

d_call: .
j_call: TRBJ2-7
v_call: TRBV20-1
clone_size: many
cdr3_aa: CSASGVTELYEQYF
cdr3_nt: TGCAGTGCTAGTGGCGTGACAGAGCTCTACGAGCAGTACTTC

d_call: .
j_call: TRBJ1-1
v_call: TRBV6-5
clone_size: few
cdr3_aa: CASSYSSPGANTEAFF
cdr3_nt: TGTGCCAGCAGTTACTCTAGCCCGGGGGCAAACACTGAAGCTTTCTTT

d_call: TRBD1
j_call: TRBJ1-2
v_call: TRBV12-3/TRBV12-4
clone_size: many
cdr3_aa: CASRHQGANYGYTF
cdr3_nt: TGTGCCAGCAGGCATCAGGGGGCCAACTATGGCTACACCTTC

d_call: TRBD1
j_call: TRBJ2-4
v_call: TRBV7-2
clone_size: few
cdr3_aa: CASSIRQGFQNIQYF
cdr3_nt: TGTGCCAGCAGCATCAGACAGGGGTTCCAAAACATTCAGTACTTC

d_call: TRBD1
j_call: TRBJ2-3
v_call: TRBV29-1
clone_size: many
cdr3_aa: CSGAGTGSTDTQYF
cdr3_nt: TGCAGCGGTGCCGGGACAGGGAGCACAGATACGCAGTATTTT

d_call: TRBD1
j_call: TRBJ2-7
v_call: TRBV5-1
clone_size: .
cdr3_aa: CASSQTGDEQYF
cdr3_nt: TGCGCCAGCAGCCAAACAGGGGACGAGCAGTACTTC

d_call: .
j_call: TRBJ1-1
v_call: TRBV6-5
clone_size: .
cdr3_aa: CASSWSTSSRAFF
cdr3_nt: TGTGCCAGCAGTTGGTCGACCAGCTCGAGAGCTTTCTTT

d_call: .
j_call: TRBJ2-7
v_call: TRBV3-1
clone_size: many
cdr3_aa: CASSGPTTGYEQYF
cdr3_nt: TGTGCCAGCAGCGGGCCGACAACGGGCTACGAGCAGTACTTC

d_call: TRBD2
j_call: TRBJ2-1
v_call: TRBV20-1
clone_size: many
cdr3_aa: CSARDWKPGLASYNEQFF
cdr3_nt: TGCAGTGCTAGAGATTGGAAACCGGGACTAGCGAGCTACAATGAGCAGTTCTTC

d_call: .
j_call: TRBJ2-4
v_call: TRBV12-3/TRBV12-4
clone_size: many
cdr3_aa: CASSPGYLQYF
cdr3_nt: TGTGCCAGCAGCCCCGGTTACCTTCAGTACTTC

d_call: .
j_call: TRBJ1-2
v_call: TRBV12-3/TRBV12-4
clone_size: .
cdr3_aa: CASRLGGLGAGYGYTF
cdr3_nt: TGTGCCAGCAGGCTAGGGGGACTTGGGGCTGGGTATGGCTACACCTTC

d_call: .
j_call: TRBJ2-2
v_call: TRBV12-3/TRBV12-4
clone_size: many
cdr3_aa: CASSLGQTAGELFF
cdr3_nt: TGTGCCAGCAGTTTAGGACAGACGGCCGGGGAGCTGTTTTTT

d_call: .
j_call: TRBJ2-2
v_call: TRBV24-1
clone_size: many
cdr3_aa: CATSDRGAGQAGELFF
cdr3_nt: TGTGCCACCAGTGACAGGGGGGCAGGGCAGGCCGGGGAGCTGTTTTTT

d_call: .
j_call: TRBJ1-5
v_call: TRBV19
clone_size: .
cdr3_aa: CASSTLYRRDQPQHF
cdr3_nt: TGTGCCAGTAGTACTTTGTACAGGCGCGACCAGCCCCAGCATTTT

d_call: .
j_call: TRBJ2-3
v_call: TRBV7-2
clone_size: .
cdr3_aa: CASSLGQGEGADTQYF
cdr3_nt: TGTGCCAGCAGCTTAGGGCAGGGTGAAGGAGCAGATACGCAGTATTTT

d_call: .
j_call: TRBJ1-3
v_call: TRBV5-1
clone_size: many
cdr3_aa: CASSLGGSTSGNTIYF
cdr3_nt: TGCGCCAGCAGCTTGGGCGGGTCGACCTCTGGAAACACCATATATTTT

d_call: .
j_call: TRBJ1-4
v_call: TRBV29-1
clone_size: .
cdr3_aa: CSVGGTGEKLFF
cdr3_nt: TGCAGCGTTGGCGGGACCGGCGAAAAACTGTTTTTT

d_call: .
j_call: TRBJ1-2
v_call: TRBV5-1
clone_size: many
cdr3_aa: CASSLGQGRIYGYTF
cdr3_nt: TGCGCCAGCAGCTTGGGTCAGGGACGGATCTATGGCTACACCTTC

d_call: .
j_call: TRBJ1-3
v_call: TRBV20-1
clone_size: many
cdr3_aa: CSASTGLGNTIYF
cdr3_nt: TGCAGTGCTAGTACTGGGTTAGGAAACACCATATATTTT

d_call: TRBD1
j_call: TRBJ2-1
v_call: TRBV7-7
clone_size: many
cdr3_aa: CASSLFPGQAYSYNEQFF
cdr3_nt: TGTGCCAGCAGCTTATTCCCCGGACAGGCTTACTCCTACAATGAGCAGTTCTTC

d_call: .
j_call: TRBJ1-1
v_call: TRBV19
clone_size: many
cdr3_aa: CASSWADEAFF
cdr3_nt: TGTGCCAGTAGTTGGGCAGATGAAGCTTTCTTT